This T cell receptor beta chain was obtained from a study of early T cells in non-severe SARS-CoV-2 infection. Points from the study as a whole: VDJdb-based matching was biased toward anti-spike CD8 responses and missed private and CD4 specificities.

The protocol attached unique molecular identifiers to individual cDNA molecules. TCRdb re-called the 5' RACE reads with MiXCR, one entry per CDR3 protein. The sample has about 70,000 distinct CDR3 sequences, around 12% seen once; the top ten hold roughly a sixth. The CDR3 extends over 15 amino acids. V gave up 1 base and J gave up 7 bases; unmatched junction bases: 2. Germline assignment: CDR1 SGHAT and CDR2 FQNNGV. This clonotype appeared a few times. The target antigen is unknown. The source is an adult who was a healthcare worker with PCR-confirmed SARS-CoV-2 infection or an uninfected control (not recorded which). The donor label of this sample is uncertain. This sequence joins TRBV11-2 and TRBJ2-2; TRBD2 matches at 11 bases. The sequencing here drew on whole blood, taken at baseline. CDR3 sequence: CASSLGLAGYGELFF. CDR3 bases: TGTGCCAGCAGCTTAGGACTAGCGGGGTACGGGGAGCTGTTTTTT.